This T cell receptor beta chain derives from a study of T cell responses to AZD1222 COVID-19 vaccine. Study-wide results and caveats: Donors, mostly white British, included more females; clonal diversity was possibly underestimated. Spike regions recognized by vaccine-associated CD4 TCRs spanned the protein, led by 160-218 and 743-854. Just five or six AZD1222 recipients were seropositive at baseline. In all cases, repertoires were sampled only after the peak T cell response.

The CDR3 runs to 15 residues. CDR1 is LGHDT and CDR2 is YNNKEL in the germline V gene (reference sequence). V shed 4 bases and J shed 7 bases, with 17 bases lying between them. For this clone: Its target is unknown.

Data came from immunoSEQ multiplex PCR; TCRdb stores just in-frame clones and leaves some out. The sample has fewer than 250,000 clones, about 92% seen once. This material consisted of peripheral blood, taken on day 0 of MenACWY control vaccination. This receptor was identified in an adult in good health. The gene calls are TRBV3-1 (or the pseudogene TRBV3-2) and TRBJ1-5; D uncertain. CDR3 in amino acids: CASSLKVDKTQPQHF. The CDR3 nucleotides read TGTGCCAGCAGCCTGAAGGTAGACAAGACCCAGCCCCAGCATTTT.